These 8 T cell receptor beta chains were sequenced from one sample in a study of T cell repertoires in urothelial bladder cancer. Here immunoSEQ multiplex PCR was the method, and the copy in TCRdb shows in-frame clones only, minus some. The table has about 6,200 clones, 70% to 75% seen once. Sequences were obtained from tumor-infiltrating cells from bladder cancer. The receptors here all came from a human donor with urothelial carcinoma.

This chain uses TRBV28 with TRBJ1-2; no clear D. The germline CDR1 and CDR2 sequences are MDHEN and SYDVKM. The V end lost 5 bases, the J end lost 4 bases, and 8 bases lay between the germline ends. The CDR3 contains 12 residues. The CDR3, as DNA: TGTGCCAGCAGTAAACAGAGCTATGGCTACACCTTC. This codes for CASSKQSYGYTF.

This clone appeared once. The genes are TRBV18 and TRBJ1-1, with D hard to call. Looked up from germline, CDR1 is KGHSH and CDR2 is LQKENI. V lost 6 bases to trimming and J lost 5 bases, with 13 bases between them. This CDR3 region has 13 residues. The CDR3 loop reads CASSPGVWTEAFF. DNA of the CDR3: TGTGCCAGCTCCCCGGGTGTGTGGACTGAAGCTTTCTTT. The entire variable domain, with the rest obtained from reference TRBV18 and TRBJ1-1, is as follows: NAGVMQNPRHLVRRRGQEARLRCSPMKGHSHVYWYRQLPEEGLKFMVYLQKENIIDESGMPKERFSAEFPKEGPSILRIQQVVRGDSAAYFCASSPGVWTEAFFGQGTRLTVV.

The V call is TRBV20-1, the J call TRBJ2-3; D is unclear. Germline V gene data show CDR1 as DFQATT and CDR2 as SNEGSKA (reference sequence). The V end was cut by 6 bases, the J end by 5 bases, with 6 bases between. The length of the CDR3 is 10 residues. The CDR3 DNA follows: TGCAGTGCCGGATTAGATACGCAGTATTTT. This encodes CSAGLDTQYF.

This chain joins TRBV23-1 and TRBJ1-1; maybe TRBD1 (5 bases). TRBV23-1 is classed as an ORF, of uncertain function. The CDR3 consists of 12 residues. Between the trimmed V and J ends, which lost 6 bases and 7 bases, there was a span of 12 bases. The CDR3 reads CASRKPGLEAFF. The CDR3 DNA sequence: TGCGCCAGCAGGAAACCGGGACTTGAAGCTTTCTTT.

The chain employs TRBV5-1 and TRBJ1-1; 12 bases line up with TRBD1. The CDR3 loop spans 14 amino acids. J gave up 11 bases and V 3 bases, and 8 bases lay outside the gene matches. Germline-derived CDR1 and CDR2 are SGHRS and YFSETQ. CDR3 sequence reads: CASSSGTGGLGAFF. The CDR3 bases are TGCGCCAGCAGCTCAGGGACAGGGGGCCTTGGGGCTTTCTTT.

The CDR3 DNA sequence: TGTGCCAGTAGAGCTGGGGGAACCTACGAGCAGTACTTC. Protein sequence: CASRAGGTYEQYF. The rearrangement uses TRBV27 and TRBJ2-7; D is tentatively TRBD1 or TRBD2 (5 bases each). The CDR3 consists of 13 residues. Germline CDR1 and CDR2: MNHEY and SMNVEV (reference sequence). V lost 9 bases, J lost 2 bases, and 14 bases lay in between.

The V call is TRBV2, the J call TRBJ2-7; TRBD1 aligns across 8 bases. The CDR3 extends over 14 amino acids. Germline assignment: CDR1 SNHLY and CDR2 FYNNEI. The junction had 9 bases not matched to a gene; V was cut back by 8 bases and J by 3 bases. This CDR3 reads CASEASGGIYEQYF. Written as DNA, the CDR3 is TGTGCCAGCGAGGCGTCAGGGGGCATCTACGAGCAGTACTTC.

This clone was counted a few times. The rearrangement uses TRBV7-2 and TRBJ1-1; D is undetermined. CDR3 length: 14 amino acids. Germline V gives CDR1 SGHTA, CDR2 FQGNSA. Trimming took off 3 bases at V and 0 bases at J, with 8 bases between the two ends. CDR3 amino acids: CASSFRRLNTEAFF. In DNA, the CDR3 is TGTGCCAGCAGCTTCCGACGTTTGAACACTGAAGCTTTCTTT.